The rows below give T cell receptor beta chains drawn from one sample of a study of Graves' ophthalmopathy and Graves' hyperthyroidism. TCRdb used MiXCR to reprocess the multiplex PCR reads, holding one entry per CDR3 protein. The sample holds 620,000 or so distinct CDR3 sequences; 22% are singletons and the top ten take approximately 7%. Source material: peripheral blood. The receptors were gathered from a woman under 30 with stable Graves' hyperthyroidism. Some clones in this sample may be carry-over from other donors' samples. Both conserved end residues are part of each CDR3. The D gene is left open where the match is weak. For some rows the clone size is stated as once, few or many, or as a class when expanded; others skip it.

j_call: TRBJ2-2
clone_size: many
d_call: TRBD2
v_call: TRBV11-2
cdr3_nt: TGTGCCAGCAGCTTCGGACTAGCGGGTTACACCGGGGAGCTGTTTTTT
cdr3_aa: CASSFGLAGYTGELFF

j_call: TRBJ2-5
clone_size: many
d_call: NA
v_call: TRBV5-1
cdr3_nt: TGCGCCAGCAGCTTCTCGGATCACGGGGAGACCCAGTACTTC
cdr3_aa: CASSFSDHGETQYF

j_call: TRBJ1-1
clone_size: many
d_call: NA
v_call: TRBV15
cdr3_nt: TGTGCCACCAGCAGACGGCTGAACACTGAAGCTTTCTTT
cdr3_aa: CATSRRLNTEAFF

j_call: TRBJ1-2
clone_size: few
d_call: TRBD1
v_call: TRBV12-3/TRBV12-4
cdr3_nt: TGTGCCAGCAGTTTAGGTCCCAGGGGGCCCTATGGCTACACCTTC
cdr3_aa: CASSLGPRGPYGYTF

j_call: TRBJ1-5
clone_size: NA
d_call: NA
v_call: TRBV27
cdr3_nt: TGTGCCAGCAGTCGGTCCTTCAATCAGCCCCAGCATTTT
cdr3_aa: CASSRSFNQPQHF

j_call: TRBJ2-7
clone_size: many
d_call: NA
v_call: TRBV2
cdr3_nt: TGTGCCAGCAGTGTGATGATTGGCTACGAGCAGTACTTC
cdr3_aa: CASSVMIGYEQYF

j_call: TRBJ1-1
clone_size: NA
d_call: NA
v_call: TRBV4-1
cdr3_nt: TGCGCCAGCAGCCAAGTAACCCTTGTCACTGAAGCTTTCTTT
cdr3_aa: CASSQVTLVTEAFF

j_call: TRBJ1-1
clone_size: few
d_call: NA
v_call: TRBV4-1
cdr3_nt: TGCGCCAGCAGCCAAGGATCGGCAGGGAGATTCACTGAAGCTTTCTTT
cdr3_aa: CASSQGSAGRFTEAFF

j_call: TRBJ2-5
clone_size: NA
d_call: TRBD2
v_call: TRBV2
cdr3_nt: TGTGCCAGCAGTGAAGCCGGACTAGCGGCGGAGACCCAGTACTTC
cdr3_aa: CASSEAGLAAETQYF

j_call: TRBJ1-2
clone_size: many
d_call: NA
v_call: TRBV18
cdr3_nt: TGTGCCAGCTCACCGGAAGGAGGGGGTTATGGCTACACCTTC
cdr3_aa: CASSPEGGGYGYTF

j_call: TRBJ2-7
clone_size: many
d_call: NA
v_call: TRBV28
cdr3_nt: TGTGCCGGGAAGGAGGACGAGCAGTACTTC
cdr3_aa: CAGKEDEQYF

j_call: TRBJ2-5
clone_size: many
d_call: NA
v_call: TRBV7-3
cdr3_nt: TGTGCCAGCAGCACCATGGGGATTGGGACCCAGTACTTC
cdr3_aa: CASSTMGIGTQYF

j_call: TRBJ2-7
clone_size: NA
d_call: TRBD1
v_call: TRBV3-1
cdr3_nt: TGTGCCAGCAGCCCGGGGGACAGGATCTACGAGCAGTACTTC
cdr3_aa: CASSPGDRIYEQYF

j_call: TRBJ2-7
clone_size: few
d_call: TRBD1
v_call: TRBV28
cdr3_nt: TGTGCCAGCTCCAACGCTGGGACAGGGCTCGGGGAGCAGTACTTC
cdr3_aa: CASSNAGTGLGEQYF

j_call: TRBJ1-1
clone_size: many
d_call: TRBD1
v_call: TRBV12-3/TRBV12-4
cdr3_nt: TGTGCCAGCACCCCCGGGACAGGGGTAACTGAAGCTTTCTTT
cdr3_aa: CASTPGTGVTEAFF

j_call: TRBJ2-7
clone_size: NA
d_call: NA
v_call: TRBV20-1
cdr3_nt: TGCAGTGCTAGAGACCTCCAGGGGGGGTTCACCTACGAGCAGTACTTC
cdr3_aa: CSARDLQGGFTYEQYF

j_call: TRBJ2-7
clone_size: many
d_call: TRBD2
v_call: TRBV6-1
cdr3_nt: TGTGCCAGCAGCTGGGGGGGAAACGGCGAGCAGTACTTC
cdr3_aa: CASSWGGNGEQYF

j_call: TRBJ1-1
clone_size: many
d_call: NA
v_call: TRBV2
cdr3_nt: TGTGCCAGCAGTGAATCGACGGATCTTAACACTGAAGCTTTCTTT
cdr3_aa: CASSESTDLNTEAFF

j_call: TRBJ1-1
clone_size: many
d_call: TRBD1
v_call: TRBV10-3
cdr3_nt: TGTGCCATCAAAGGAACAGGGGACACTGAAGCTTTCTTT
cdr3_aa: CAIKGTGDTEAFF

j_call: TRBJ2-7
clone_size: many
d_call: NA
v_call: TRBV12-3/TRBV12-4
cdr3_nt: TGTGCCAGCAGTTTAGTAGGGCCGACCTACGAGCAGTACTTC
cdr3_aa: CASSLVGPTYEQYF

j_call: TRBJ2-7
clone_size: many
d_call: TRBD2
v_call: TRBV6-2/TRBV6-3
cdr3_nt: TGTGCCAGCGGAGCGGGACCCACCTACGAGCAGTACTTC
cdr3_aa: CASGAGPTYEQYF

j_call: TRBJ1-2
clone_size: many
d_call: TRBD1
v_call: TRBV7-2
cdr3_nt: TGTGCCAGCACCACCCAGGGGGCCGGGGGCTACACCTTC
cdr3_aa: CASTTQGAGGYTF

j_call: TRBJ2-7
clone_size: NA
d_call: NA
v_call: TRBV7-6
cdr3_nt: TGTGCCAGCAGTCCCTTGGGTGGGATCTTTTACGAGCAGTACTTC
cdr3_aa: CASSPLGGIFYEQYF

j_call: TRBJ1-5
clone_size: NA
d_call: NA
v_call: TRBV7-2
cdr3_nt: TGTGCCAGCAGCACCGAGTGGGACAATCAGCCCCAGCATTTT
cdr3_aa: CASSTEWDNQPQHF

j_call: TRBJ2-5
clone_size: NA
d_call: TRBD1
v_call: TRBV12-3/TRBV12-4
cdr3_nt: TGTGCCAGCAGTCAAAGACAGGGAATGAAGACCCAGTACTTC
cdr3_aa: CASSQRQGMKTQYF

j_call: TRBJ2-5
clone_size: many
d_call: TRBD1
v_call: TRBV27
cdr3_nt: TGTGCCAGCAGTCCTACGACAGGGCCAGAGACCCAGTACTTC
cdr3_aa: CASSPTTGPETQYF

j_call: TRBJ1-2
clone_size: NA
d_call: NA
v_call: TRBV19
cdr3_nt: TGTGCCAGCCTTTACAGGAATAACTATGGCTACACCTTC
cdr3_aa: CASLYRNNYGYTF

j_call: TRBJ2-2
clone_size: NA
d_call: NA
v_call: TRBV2
cdr3_nt: TGTGCCAGCAGTGAGGGCCTAACCGGGGAGCTGTTTTTT
cdr3_aa: CASSEGLTGELFF

j_call: TRBJ2-7
clone_size: many
d_call: NA
v_call: TRBV6-2/TRBV6-3
cdr3_nt: TGTGCCAGCAGTTACGGGCAGGGCACTAATTCCTACGAGCAGTACTTC
cdr3_aa: CASSYGQGTNSYEQYF

j_call: TRBJ2-7
clone_size: many
d_call: NA
v_call: TRBV15
cdr3_nt: TGTGCCACCAGCCCCAGGGTCTCCTACGAGCAGTACTTC
cdr3_aa: CATSPRVSYEQYF

j_call: TRBJ1-5
clone_size: few
d_call: NA
v_call: TRBV28
cdr3_nt: TGTGCCAGCAGTTCCACAGGGTGGAAGGGCGATCAGCCCCAGCATTTT
cdr3_aa: CASSSTGWKGDQPQHF

j_call: TRBJ1-6
clone_size: many
d_call: TRBD1
v_call: TRBV30
cdr3_nt: TGTGCCTGGATGGGACAGCGAAATTCACCCCTCCACTTT
cdr3_aa: CAWMGQRNSPLHF

j_call: TRBJ2-7
clone_size: many
d_call: NA
v_call: TRBV25-1
cdr3_nt: TGTGCCAGCAGTGTCTACTACGAGCAGTACTTC
cdr3_aa: CASSVYYEQYF

j_call: TRBJ1-1
clone_size: NA
d_call: TRBD1
v_call: TRBV29-1
cdr3_nt: TGCAGCGTGGCCTGGACAGGGGGGAACACTGAAGCTTTCTTT
cdr3_aa: CSVAWTGGNTEAFF

j_call: TRBJ2-7
clone_size: NA
d_call: NA
v_call: TRBV5-1
cdr3_nt: TGCGCCAGCAGCGACAGTTTCCCCTACGAGCAGTACTTC
cdr3_aa: CASSDSFPYEQYF

j_call: TRBJ2-5
clone_size: many
d_call: TRBD2
v_call: TRBV6-1
cdr3_nt: TGTGCCAGCAGTGCATCGACTAGCGGGGTGAAAGAGACCCAGTACTTC
cdr3_aa: CASSASTSGVKETQYF

j_call: TRBJ1-1
clone_size: many
d_call: NA
v_call: TRBV7-6
cdr3_nt: TGTGCCAGCAGCTTAAAAGAGGGCAACACTGAAGCTTTCTTT
cdr3_aa: CASSLKEGNTEAFF

j_call: TRBJ1-2
clone_size: many
d_call: NA
v_call: TRBV11-2
cdr3_nt: TGTGCCAGCAGCTTAGGAGTAGACGTCCGCGGAGGGACGGGCTATGGCTACACCTTC
cdr3_aa: CASSLGVDVRGGTGYGYTF

j_call: TRBJ1-1
clone_size: many
d_call: NA
v_call: TRBV6-1
cdr3_nt: TGTGCCAGCAGAGAGTCGATGAACACTGAAGCTTTCTTT
cdr3_aa: CASRESMNTEAFF

j_call: TRBJ1-5
clone_size: many
d_call: NA
v_call: TRBV18
cdr3_nt: TGTGCCAGCTCACGAGGGATGGGCAATCAGCCCCAGCATTTT
cdr3_aa: CASSRGMGNQPQHF

j_call: TRBJ1-2
clone_size: many
d_call: NA
v_call: TRBV6-5
cdr3_nt: TGTGCCAGCAGTTACTCGACAGGATCTAACTATGGCTACACCTTC
cdr3_aa: CASSYSTGSNYGYTF

j_call: TRBJ1-6
clone_size: many
d_call: NA
v_call: TRBV28
cdr3_nt: TGTGCCAGCAGAAAAGACAGGATAGGCTCACCCCTCCACTTT
cdr3_aa: CASRKDRIGSPLHF

j_call: TRBJ1-5
clone_size: NA
d_call: NA
v_call: TRBV5-8
cdr3_nt: TGTGCCAGCAGTACGCAGGGATATAGCAATCAGCCCCAGCATTTT
cdr3_aa: CASSTQGYSNQPQHF

j_call: TRBJ1-2
clone_size: many
d_call: TRBD1
v_call: TRBV27
cdr3_nt: TGTGCCAGCAGTTCCGGGACAGAAACCTATGGCTACACCTTC
cdr3_aa: CASSSGTETYGYTF

j_call: TRBJ1-5
clone_size: NA
d_call: NA
v_call: TRBV12-3/TRBV12-4
cdr3_nt: TGTGCCAGCAGGGCCGATTATAGCAATCAGCCCCAGCATTTT
cdr3_aa: CASRADYSNQPQHF

j_call: TRBJ2-5
clone_size: many
d_call: TRBD2
v_call: TRBV9
cdr3_nt: TGTGCCAGCAGCGTAGTCCCTAGCGGACAAGAGACCCAGTACTTC
cdr3_aa: CASSVVPSGQETQYF

j_call: TRBJ2-7
clone_size: NA
d_call: TRBD1
v_call: TRBV24-1
cdr3_nt: TGTGCCACGAGTACCGGGACAGTCTACGAGCAGTACTTC
cdr3_aa: CATSTGTVYEQYF

j_call: TRBJ1-5
clone_size: many
d_call: TRBD1
v_call: TRBV6-4
cdr3_nt: TGTGCCAGCAGTGTTCGGACAGGCCAGCCCCAGCATTTT
cdr3_aa: CASSVRTGQPQHF

j_call: TRBJ2-7
clone_size: many
d_call: TRBD1
v_call: TRBV6-1
cdr3_nt: TGTGCCAGCAGACGGGACAGCCCCTACGAGCAGTACTTC
cdr3_aa: CASRRDSPYEQYF

j_call: TRBJ1-3
clone_size: many
d_call: NA
v_call: TRBV6-5
cdr3_nt: TGTGCCAGCAGTCCCGTTAACTCTGGAAACACCATATATTTT
cdr3_aa: CASSPVNSGNTIYF